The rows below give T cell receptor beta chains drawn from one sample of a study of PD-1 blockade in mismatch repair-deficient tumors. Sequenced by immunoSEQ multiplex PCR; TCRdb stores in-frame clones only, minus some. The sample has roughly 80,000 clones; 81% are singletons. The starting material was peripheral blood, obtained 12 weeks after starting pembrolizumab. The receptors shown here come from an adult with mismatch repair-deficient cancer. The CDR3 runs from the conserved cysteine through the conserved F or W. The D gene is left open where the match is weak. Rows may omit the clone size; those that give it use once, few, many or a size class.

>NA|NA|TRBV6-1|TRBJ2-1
TGTGCCAGCAGTGAAGCGGGTGAGCAGTTCTTC
CASSEAGEQFF
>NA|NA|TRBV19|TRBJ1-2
TGTGCCAGTAGTATAGATCGAAAAAGGGAAGATGGCTACACCTTC
CASSIDRKREDGYTF
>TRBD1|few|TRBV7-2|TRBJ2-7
TGTGCCAGCAGCCAAACCGGGACAGGGATTTACGAGCAGTACTTC
CASSQTGTGIYEQYF
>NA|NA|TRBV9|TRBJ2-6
TGTGCCAGCAGCGTAGGTGCTAGCAACTCTGGGGCCAACGTCCTGACTTTC
CASSVGASNSGANVLTF
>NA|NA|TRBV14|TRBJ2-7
TGTGCCAGCAGCCCATTCCCCGTAGCGGATCCGTCCTACGAGCAGTACTTC
CASSPFPVADPSYEQYF
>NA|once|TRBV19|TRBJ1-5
TGTGCCAGTAGTATAGGTAGGCAGGGCAATCAGCCCCAGCATTTT
CASSIGRQGNQPQHF
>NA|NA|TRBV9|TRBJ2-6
TGTGCCAGCAGCGTAGCGTCAGGCAGCTCTGGGGCCAACGTCCTGACTTTC
CASSVASGSSGANVLTF
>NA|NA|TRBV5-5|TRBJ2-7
TGTGCCAGCAGCTACTCCTACGAGCAGTACTTC
CASSYSYEQYF
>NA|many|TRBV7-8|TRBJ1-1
TGTGCCAGCAGCCCGGGAGGAGCGCGCGAAGCTTTCTTT
CASSPGGAREAFF
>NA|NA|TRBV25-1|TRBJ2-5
TGTGCCAGCAGTGAAGCCATGGGGGTAATGGAGACCCAGTACTTC
CASSEAMGVMETQYF
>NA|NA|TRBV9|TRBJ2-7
TGTGCCAGCAGCGTAGGTTCGGATCAGGAGTTATACGAGCAGTACTTC
CASSVGSDQELYEQYF
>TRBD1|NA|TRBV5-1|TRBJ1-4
TGCGCCAGCAGCTCGGGACAGGGAAACGAAAAACTGTTTTTT
CASSSGQGNEKLFF
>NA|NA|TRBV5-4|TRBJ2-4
TGTGCCAGCAGCTTGGCCGGGGGCTCCCAAAACATTCAGTACTTC
CASSLAGGSQNIQYF
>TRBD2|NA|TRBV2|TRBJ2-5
TGTGCCAGCGGGGGGAGGGGAGGCCAAGAGACCCAGTACTTC
CASGGRGGQETQYF
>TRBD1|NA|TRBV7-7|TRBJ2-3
TGTGCTAGCAGCTTAGCCCTCGGGACAGGCGTGGATACGCAGTATTTT
CASSLALGTGVDTQYF
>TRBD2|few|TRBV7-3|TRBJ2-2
TGTGCCAGCAGCCCTTCAGCGGGAGGCATACCCGGGGAGCTGTTTTTT
CASSPSAGGIPGELFF
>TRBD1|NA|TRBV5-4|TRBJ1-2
TGTGCCAGCAGCTTGTCAGGGGGCGGTTATGGCTACACCTTC
CASSLSGGGYGYTF
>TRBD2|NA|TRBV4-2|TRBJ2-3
TGTGCCAGCAGCCAAGAATTCGGCCGACTAGCGGGAGGCACAGATACGCAGTATTTT
CASSQEFGRLAGGTDTQYF
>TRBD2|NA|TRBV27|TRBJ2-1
TGTGCCAGCAGTTTATTAGCGGGACAAACCTACAATGAGCAGTTCTTC
CASSLLAGQTYNEQFF
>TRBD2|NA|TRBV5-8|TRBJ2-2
TGTGCCAGCAGCTTGGGGACTAGGGCCGCCGGGGAGCTGTTTTTT
CASSLGTRAAGELFF
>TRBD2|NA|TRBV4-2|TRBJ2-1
TGTGCCAGCAGCCCTAGGACTAGCGGAGCCTACAATGAGCAGTTCTTC
CASSPRTSGAYNEQFF
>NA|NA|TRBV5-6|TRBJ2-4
TGTGCCAGCAGCTCAGGGGACGGAGGCATTCAGTACTTC
CASSSGDGGIQYF
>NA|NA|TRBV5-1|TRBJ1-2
TGCGCCAGCAGCTTGGTTGCAGGAAACTATGGCTACACCTTC
CASSLVAGNYGYTF
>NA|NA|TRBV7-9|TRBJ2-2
TGTGCCAGCAGCCTATGGGACATTAACACCGGGGAGCTGTTTTTT
CASSLWDINTGELFF
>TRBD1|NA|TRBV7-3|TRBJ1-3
TGTGCCAGCAGCAAGACAGGGTCGGGCACCATATATTTT
CASSKTGSGTIYF
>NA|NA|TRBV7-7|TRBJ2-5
TGTGCTAGCAGCTTAATCGGCTACGATGAGACCCAGTACTTC
CASSLIGYDETQYF
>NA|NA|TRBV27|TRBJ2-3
TGTGCCAGCATCGGAATAGCTGGTATGAGGGGTGCAGATACGCAGTATTTT
CASIGIAGMRGADTQYF
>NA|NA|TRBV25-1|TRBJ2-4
TGTGCCAGCAGTGAACCCGGGAGCACCAAAAACATTCAGTACTTC
CASSEPGSTKNIQYF
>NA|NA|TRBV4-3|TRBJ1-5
TGCGCCAGCAGCCAAGAGAGGGGTAAACAGCCCCAGCATTTT
CASSQERGKQPQHF
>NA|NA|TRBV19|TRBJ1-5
TGTGCCAGTAGCAAAGGCAGGGATAGCAATCAGCCCCAGCATTTT
CASSKGRDSNQPQHF
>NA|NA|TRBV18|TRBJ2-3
TGTGCCAGCTCATCAGAAACTAGCACAGATACGCAGTATTTT
CASSSETSTDTQYF
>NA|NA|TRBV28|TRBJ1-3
TGTGCCAGCATTTCCCGCCAGGAAAACACCATATATTTT
CASISRQENTIYF
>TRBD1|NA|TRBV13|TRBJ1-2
TGTGCCAGCAGCTCCGGACAGGCCCCTAACTATGGCTACACCTTC
CASSSGQAPNYGYTF
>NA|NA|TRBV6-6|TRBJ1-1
TGTGCCAGCAGTTACTCAACCGGGGATAGGAGCACTGAAGCTTTCTTT
CASSYSTGDRSTEAFF
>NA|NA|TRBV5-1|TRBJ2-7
TGCGCCAGCAGGGGGGACCAGGTGGCCTACGAGCAGTACTTC
CASRGDQVAYEQYF
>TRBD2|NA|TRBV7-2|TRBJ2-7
TGTGCCAGCAGCCTCGGGGCGGGAGGTTTCGAGCAGTACTTC
CASSLGAGGFEQYF
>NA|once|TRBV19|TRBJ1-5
TGTGCCAGTAGTATAAGACTGGGGGATAGCAATCAGCCCCAGCATTTT
CASSIRLGDSNQPQHF
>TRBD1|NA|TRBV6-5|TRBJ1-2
TGTGCCAGTTTACGACGGACAGGCTCGAACTATGGCTACACCTTC
CASLRRTGSNYGYTF
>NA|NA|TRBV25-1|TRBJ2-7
TGTGCCAGCAGTAAGACAGAAACCTACGAGCAGTACTTC
CASSKTETYEQYF
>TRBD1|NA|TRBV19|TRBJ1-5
TGTGCCAGTAGTCGAGAGGGACAGTCCAATCAGCCCCAGCATTTT
CASSREGQSNQPQHF
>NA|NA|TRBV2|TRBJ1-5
TGTGCCAGCAGTGCGGAGCAACGGGGGGCCCAGCATTTT
CASSAEQRGAQHF
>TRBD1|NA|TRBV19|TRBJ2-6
TGTGCCAGTAACTCCGGGACAGGGGTACTTGGGGCCAACGTCCTGACTTTC
CASNSGTGVLGANVLTF
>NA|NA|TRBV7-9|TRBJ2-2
TGTGCCAGCAGCTTACAGGGGAGGGGAAACACCGGGGAGCTGTTTTTT
CASSLQGRGNTGELFF